The source of this TCR beta chain is a study of Graves' ophthalmopathy and Graves' hyperthyroidism. There are 12 residues in the CDR3. Per the germline V gene, CDR1 is SEHNR and CDR2 is FQNEAQ (reference sequence). Comments on this clonotype: Given a much more abundant clone one base away, this may be a read error.

Amplification of the TCR beta CDR3 regions used RNA transcripts (as template). HTBI primers were used in a first-round RT-PCR, which preceded a second-round multiplex PCR. TCRdb ran MiXCR on the multiplex PCR reads and lists one entry per CDR3 protein. The sample yields around 1,000,000 distinct CDR3 sequences, about two fifths seen once. The origin of this receptor is an adult man with Graves' hyperthyroidism. Sequenced sample: peripheral blood or thyroid tissue (not recorded which). The chain employs TRBV7-9 and TRBJ1-1, with TRBD1 identical over 7 bases. The DNA for the CDR3 is TGTGTCGGTCGACAGGGGAACACTGAAGCTTTCTTT. This encodes CVGRQGNTEAFF.